This T cell receptor (beta chain) was sequenced during a study of cytomegalovirus exposure and HLA in healthy donors. 13 Jbeta primers and 60 Vbeta primers were used for the PCR. Libraries were prepared by immunoSEQ multiplex PCR; TCRdb keeps only in-frame clonotypes and omits some of them. Here the sample spans fewer than 200,000 clones, less than 85% being singletons. V was clipped by 4 bases and J by 1 base; unmatched bases: 4. The CDR3 totals 15 residues. Germline V gene sequence: CDR1 SGHKS, CDR2 YYEKEE (reference sequence). V and J are TRBV5-5 and TRBJ2-1, with 8 bases fitting TRBD2. The receptor's source is a boy aged 5-17 years in good health and CMV-seronegative. Material for sequencing was PBMCs. The CDR3 loop reads CASSKLAESYNEQFF. In DNA, the CDR3 is TGTGCCAGCAGCAAACTAGCGGAGTCCTACAATGAGCAGTTCTTC.